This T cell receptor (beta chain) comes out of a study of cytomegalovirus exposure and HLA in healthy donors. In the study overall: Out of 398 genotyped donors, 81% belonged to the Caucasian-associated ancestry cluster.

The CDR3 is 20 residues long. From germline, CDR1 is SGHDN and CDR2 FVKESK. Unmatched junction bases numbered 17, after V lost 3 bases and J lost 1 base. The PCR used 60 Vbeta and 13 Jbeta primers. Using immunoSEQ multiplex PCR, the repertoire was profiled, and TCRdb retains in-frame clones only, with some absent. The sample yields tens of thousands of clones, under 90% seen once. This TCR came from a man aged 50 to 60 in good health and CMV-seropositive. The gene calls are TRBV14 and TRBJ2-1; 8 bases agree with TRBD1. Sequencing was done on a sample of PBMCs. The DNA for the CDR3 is TGTGCCAGCAGCCATCACACAGGGGGTTATAGCTCGCGGTCCTACAATGAGCAGTTCTTC. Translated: CASSHHTGGYSSRSYNEQFF. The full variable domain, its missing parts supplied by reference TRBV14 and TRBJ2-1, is EAGVTQFPSHSVIEKGQTVTLRCDPISGHDNLYWYRRVMGKEIKFLLHFVKESKQDESGMPNNRFLAERTGGTYSTLKVQPAELEDSGVYFCASSHHTGGYSSRSYNEQFFGPGTRLTVL.